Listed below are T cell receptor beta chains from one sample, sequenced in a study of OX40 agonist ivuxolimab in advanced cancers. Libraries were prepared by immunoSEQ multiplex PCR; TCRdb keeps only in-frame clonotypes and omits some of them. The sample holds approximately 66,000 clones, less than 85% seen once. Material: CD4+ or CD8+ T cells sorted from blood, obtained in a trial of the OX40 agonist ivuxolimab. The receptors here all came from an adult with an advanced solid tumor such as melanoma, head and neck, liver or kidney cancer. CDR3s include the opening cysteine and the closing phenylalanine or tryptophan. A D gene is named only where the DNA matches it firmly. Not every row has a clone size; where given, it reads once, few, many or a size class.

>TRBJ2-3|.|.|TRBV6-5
TGTGCCAGCAGTTACGGGAGGGGGGGGCATGGAGATACGCAGTATTTT
CASSYGRGGHGDTQYF
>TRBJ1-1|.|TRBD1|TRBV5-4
TGTGCCAGCAGCGAACGACAGGGGATGAACACTGAAGCTTTCTTT
CASSERQGMNTEAFF
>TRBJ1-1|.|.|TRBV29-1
TGCAGCGCCCGAAGAGGGGGGGGTCTCCAGACTGAAGCTTTCTTT
CSARRGGGLQTEAFF
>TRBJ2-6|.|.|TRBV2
TGTGCCAGCAGTGAACGGGAGGCCAACGTCCTGACTTTC
CASSEREANVLTF
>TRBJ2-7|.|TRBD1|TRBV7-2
TGTGCCAGCAGCTTAGCGGCAGGGGGCGTTTCGTTC
CASSLAAGGVSF
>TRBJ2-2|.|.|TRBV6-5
TGTGCCAGCACCCCTGAGGGGCCGAACACCGGGGAGCTGTTTTTT
CASTPEGPNTGELFF
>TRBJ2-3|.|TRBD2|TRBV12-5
TGTGCTAGTGGCCTAGGGGCGGGAGGTGTAGATACGCAGTATTTT
CASGLGAGGVDTQYF
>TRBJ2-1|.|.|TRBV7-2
TGTGCCAGCAGCTTTAGCGGTGTGAGCTCCTACAATGAGCAGTTCTTC
CASSFSGVSSYNEQFF
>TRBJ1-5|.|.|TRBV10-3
TGTGCCATCAGTCCGGCAACTGGGGGACGAGGCAATCAGCCCCAGCATTTT
CAISPATGGRGNQPQHF
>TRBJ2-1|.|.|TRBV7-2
TGTGCCAGCAGCTTAATAGGGGGCTCCTACAATGAGCAGTTCTTC
CASSLIGGSYNEQFF
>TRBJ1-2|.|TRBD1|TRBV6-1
TGTGCCAGCAGTGAACCGGGACAGGGGGTTTATGGCTACACCTTC
CASSEPGQGVYGYTF
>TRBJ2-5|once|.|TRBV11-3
TGTGCCAGCGGGCAGCTAGGAGAGACCCAGTACTTC
CASGQLGETQYF
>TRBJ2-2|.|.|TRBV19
TGTGCCAGTACCATGACTAGACCCGCGAACACCGGGGAGCTGTTTTTT
CASTMTRPANTGELFF
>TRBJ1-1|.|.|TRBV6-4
TGTGCCAGCAGTGACGGGGCGACCGGTAACACTGAAGCTTTCTTT
CASSDGATGNTEAFF
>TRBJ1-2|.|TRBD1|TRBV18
TGTGCCAGCTCACCGGGGACAGAAAACTATGGCTACACCTTC
CASSPGTENYGYTF
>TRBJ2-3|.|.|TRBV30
TGTGCCTCAAGCCAGCGGAGCACAGATACGCAGTATTTT
CASSQRSTDTQYF
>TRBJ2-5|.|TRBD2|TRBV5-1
TGCGCCAGCATCCGGACTAGCGGGGCCTACTACCAAGAGACCCAGTACTTC
CASIRTSGAYYQETQYF
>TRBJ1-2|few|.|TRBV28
TGTGCCACCCAAAGTGGGGGGGAAAAGGGCTATGGCTACACCTTC
CATQSGGEKGYGYTF
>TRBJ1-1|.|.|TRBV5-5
TGTGCCAGCAGCTTTGGAGGGGACACTGAAGCTTTCTTT
CASSFGGDTEAFF
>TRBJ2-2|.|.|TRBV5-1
TGCGCCAGCAGCTTAGCGGGTATCACCGGGGAGCTGTTTTTT
CASSLAGITGELFF
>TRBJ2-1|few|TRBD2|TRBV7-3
TGTGCCAGCAGCCCCACCGGTGGACTAGCGGGCCCTTACAATGAGCAGTTCTTC
CASSPTGGLAGPYNEQFF
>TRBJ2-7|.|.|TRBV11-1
TGTGCCAGCAGCTTCACAGGAGCCTACGAGCAGTACTTC
CASSFTGAYEQYF
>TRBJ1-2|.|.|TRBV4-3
TGCGCCAGCAGCCAAGGGGGCGGGTTTGGCTACACCTTC
CASSQGGGFGYTF
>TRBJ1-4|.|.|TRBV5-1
TGCGCCAGCAGCTTGGCTGGAGAAAAACTGTTTTTT
CASSLAGEKLFF
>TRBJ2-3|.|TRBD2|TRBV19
TGTGCCAGTAGTCGTATAGCGGGAGTAGGCACAGATACGCAGTATTTT
CASSRIAGVGTDTQYF
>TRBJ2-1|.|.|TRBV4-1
TGCGCCAGCAGCGAGGGGGGGGCCAGGAGCTCCTACAATGAGCAGTTCTTC
CASSEGGARSSYNEQFF
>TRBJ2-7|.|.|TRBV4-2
TGTGCCAGCAGCCAACCCGGAGACAGATCCTACGAGCAGTACTTC
CASSQPGDRSYEQYF
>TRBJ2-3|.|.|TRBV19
TGTGCCAGTAGTTTCCAGGGGAAGTGGGGCACAGATACGCAGTATTTT
CASSFQGKWGTDTQYF